These T cell receptor beta chains were read from a single sample in a study of cytomegalovirus exposure and HLA in healthy donors. Sequencing used immunoSEQ multiplex PCR; TCRdb keeps in-frame clones, though not all of them. The table lists about 76,000 clones, more than 65% of them singletons. Sequencing was performed on PBMCs. Source of these receptors: a male donor in good health and CMV-seropositive. CDR3s leave out the opening cysteine and the closing phenylalanine or tryptophan. Each record gives: clone size, V gene, J gene, D gene, CDR3 protein. A D gene is named only where the DNA matches it firmly. A clone size is listed for some rows: how often the clone was seen (once, few, many), or a class if it is expanded.

size: -
V: TRBV5-6
J: TRBJ1-6
D: -
CDR3: ASSLAEGHYFSNSPLH

size: -
V: TRBV7-3
J: TRBJ2-1
D: TRBD2
CDR3: ASSFSGGSGEQF

size: -
V: TRBV6-5
J: TRBJ2-3
D: TRBD2
CDR3: ASRIAGADTQY

size: -
V: TRBV5-1
J: TRBJ1-2
D: TRBD1
CDR3: ASSLAGMDRVYGYT

size: -
V: TRBV7-9
J: TRBJ2-1
D: -
CDR3: ASSPPDSSYNEQF

size: once
V: TRBV18
J: TRBJ2-5
D: TRBD2
CDR3: ASSPGGGAETQY

size: -
V: TRBV6-5
J: TRBJ1-1
D: -
CDR3: ASTEGTYNTEAF

size: few
V: TRBV25-1
J: TRBJ1-4
D: -
CDR3: ASYGQIKATNEKLF

size: -
V: TRBV5-1
J: TRBJ2-1
D: -
CDR3: ASSPVTSSSYNEQF

size: -
V: TRBV19
J: TRBJ2-3
D: TRBD2
CDR3: ASLGTSGVLHGKDTQY

size: -
V: TRBV6-5
J: TRBJ2-5
D: -
CDR3: ASGKNVEGETQY

size: -
V: TRBV25-1
J: TRBJ2-7
D: -
CDR3: ASSEFGIAYEQY

size: -
V: TRBV7-9
J: TRBJ2-3
D: TRBD2
CDR3: SSSLLAGGAGDTQY

size: -
V: TRBV5-8
J: TRBJ2-2
D: TRBD1
CDR3: ASSSRDRANTGELF

size: -
V: TRBV18
J: TRBJ1-2
D: TRBD1
CDR3: ASSPDRFNYGYT

size: -
V: TRBV4-1
J: TRBJ1-2
D: -
CDR3: ASSQAGLDYGYT

size: few
V: TRBV6-1
J: TRBJ2-7
D: TRBD1
CDR3: ASSRDRDYEQY

size: -
V: TRBV6-5
J: TRBJ1-5
D: -
CDR3: ASSYRGGAHNQPQH

size: -
V: TRBV12-5
J: TRBJ2-3
D: TRBD2
CDR3: ASGRGGYADTQY

size: -
V: TRBV2
J: TRBJ2-1
D: TRBD2
CDR3: ASGGKAGTSYNEQF

size: -
V: TRBV4-1
J: TRBJ2-3
D: TRBD2
CDR3: ASSHRTSPSTDTQY

size: -
V: TRBV5-1
J: -
D: TRBD1
CDR3: ASSLGQGRYEQY

size: once
V: TRBV7-3
J: TRBJ2-1
D: TRBD2
CDR3: ASSLTLGTSPEQF

size: -
V: TRBV4-3
J: TRBJ1-6
D: -
CDR3: ASSQDLYRERSPLH

size: -
V: TRBV4-1
J: TRBJ2-3
D: -
CDR3: ASSQETGVGGDTQY

size: -
V: TRBV5-6
J: TRBJ2-3
D: -
CDR3: ASSLISVSQEGDTQY

size: -
V: TRBV18
J: TRBJ1-6
D: TRBD1
CDR3: ASSMMGGQGNSPLH

size: -
V: TRBV19
J: TRBJ1-6
D: TRBD1
CDR3: ASSPQSGQGNSPLH

size: -
V: TRBV6-1
J: TRBJ1-1
D: TRBD1
CDR3: ASSGDRGSSLLDTEAF

size: -
V: TRBV7-3
J: TRBJ2-3
D: TRBD2
CDR3: ASSLRAGGPTDTQY

size: -
V: TRBV9
J: TRBJ2-1
D: TRBD2
CDR3: ASSPRTSGRNNEQF

size: -
V: TRBV11-3
J: TRBJ2-3
D: TRBD2
CDR3: ASSLLAGATDTQY

size: -
V: TRBV4-3
J: TRBJ2-7
D: -
CDR3: ASSQGGTANSYEQY

size: -
V: TRBV4-1
J: TRBJ2-6
D: TRBD1
CDR3: ASSHNEGTANSGANVLT

size: -
V: TRBV5-1
J: TRBJ2-1
D: -
CDR3: ASSLVTNNEQF

size: -
V: TRBV2
J: TRBJ1-5
D: TRBD1
CDR3: ASSDGQGIAQPQH

size: few
V: TRBV14
J: TRBJ1-1
D: -
CDR3: ASSQDRGGRDTEAF

size: -
V: TRBV2
J: TRBJ1-3
D: -
CDR3: ASSERQGSGNTIY

size: -
V: TRBV4-1
J: TRBJ2-1
D: TRBD2
CDR3: ASSQDTSDYNEQF

size: -
V: TRBV9
J: TRBJ2-3
D: TRBD1
CDR3: ASSVYTTGGDTQY

size: few
V: TRBV4-2
J: TRBJ2-6
D: -
CDR3: ASSLSRGSGANVLT

size: -
V: TRBV9
J: TRBJ2-1
D: -
CDR3: ASSVHSGLYNEQF